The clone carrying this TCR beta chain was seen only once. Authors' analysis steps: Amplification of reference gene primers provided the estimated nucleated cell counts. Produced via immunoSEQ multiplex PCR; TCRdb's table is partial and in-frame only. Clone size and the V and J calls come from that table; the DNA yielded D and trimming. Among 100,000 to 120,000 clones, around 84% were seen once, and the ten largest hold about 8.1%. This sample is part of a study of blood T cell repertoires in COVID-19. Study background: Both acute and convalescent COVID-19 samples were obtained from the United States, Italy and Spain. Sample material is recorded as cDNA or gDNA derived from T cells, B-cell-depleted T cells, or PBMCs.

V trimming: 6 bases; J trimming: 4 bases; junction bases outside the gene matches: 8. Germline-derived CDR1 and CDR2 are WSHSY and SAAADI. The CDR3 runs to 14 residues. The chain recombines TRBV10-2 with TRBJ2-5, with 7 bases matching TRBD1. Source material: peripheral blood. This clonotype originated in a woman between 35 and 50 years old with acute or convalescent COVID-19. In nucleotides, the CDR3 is TGCGCCAGCAGCCCGACAGGGTATGGAGAGACCCAGTACTTC. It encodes CASSPTGYGETQYF.